The T cell receptor (beta chain) under discussion was sequenced for a study of cytomegalovirus exposure and HLA in healthy donors. 60 Vbeta and 13 Jbeta primers were used in PCR. Sequencing was performed with immunoSEQ multiplex PCR; in TCRdb, only in-frame clones are kept and a portion is missing. The sample includes about 140,000 clones, around 72% of them seen just once. Trimming left V 4 bases short and J 7 bases short, with 17 bases between. CDR3 length: 14 residues. The V gene's germline CDR1 is SGHRS and CDR2 YFSETQ. This receptor was obtained from a woman in her 40s in good health and CMV-seronegative. Sequencing used PBMCs. The chain combines TRBV5-1 with TRBJ1-1; the D is unclear. CDR3 in DNA: TGCGCCAGCAGCCTAGAGACCCTCGGTGTTGAAGCTTTCTTT. Amino acids: CASSLETLGVEAFF. The variable domain in full, completed from reference TRBV5-1 and TRBJ1-1, reads KAGVTQTPRYLIKTRGQQVTLSCSPISGHRSVSWYQQTPGQGLQFLFEYFSETQRNKGNFPGRFSGRQFSNSRSEMNVSTLELGDSALYLCASSLETLGVEAFFGQGTRLTVV.